This T cell receptor beta chain was captured in a study of cytomegalovirus exposure and HLA in healthy donors. With regard to this clone: The antigen is not known.

Produced via immunoSEQ multiplex PCR; TCRdb's table is partial and in-frame only. This sample has 190,000 or so clones, with approximately 80% found just once. General study results and limits: Within the 95 to 150 validation repertoires, first-cohort TCR clusters tended to co-occur, according to a later analysis.

V lost 6 bases and J lost 7, with 16 bases in between. The V gene's germline CDR1 is SGHRS and CDR2 YFSETQ. The CDR3 runs 14 residues. The rearrangement joins TRBV5-1 to TRBJ1-4; weak D call: TRBD1 (6 bases). The sequence came from a young woman in good health and CMV-seropositive. Sequenced sample: PBMCs. The CDR3 here is CASTLSGAREKLFF. The CDR3 nucleotides read TGCGCCAGCACTCTATCAGGGGCGCGTGAAAAACTGTTTTTT.